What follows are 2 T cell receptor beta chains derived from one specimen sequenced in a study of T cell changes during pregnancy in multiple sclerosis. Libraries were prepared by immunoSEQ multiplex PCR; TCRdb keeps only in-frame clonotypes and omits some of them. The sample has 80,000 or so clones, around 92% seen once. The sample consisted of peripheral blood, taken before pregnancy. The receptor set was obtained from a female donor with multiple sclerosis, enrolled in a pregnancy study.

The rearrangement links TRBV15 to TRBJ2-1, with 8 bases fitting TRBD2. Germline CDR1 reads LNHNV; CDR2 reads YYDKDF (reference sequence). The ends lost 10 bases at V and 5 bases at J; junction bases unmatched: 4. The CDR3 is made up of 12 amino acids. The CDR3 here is CAISSGNNEQFF. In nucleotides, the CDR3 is TGTGCCATTAGTAGCGGGAACAATGAGCAGTTCTTC. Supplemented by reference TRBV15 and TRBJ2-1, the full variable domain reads DAMVIQNPRYQVTQFGKPVTLSCSQTLNHNVMYWYQQKSSQAPKLLFHYYDKDFNNEADTPDNFQSRRPNTSFCFLDIRSPGLGDTAMYLCAISSGNNEQFFGPGTRLTVL.

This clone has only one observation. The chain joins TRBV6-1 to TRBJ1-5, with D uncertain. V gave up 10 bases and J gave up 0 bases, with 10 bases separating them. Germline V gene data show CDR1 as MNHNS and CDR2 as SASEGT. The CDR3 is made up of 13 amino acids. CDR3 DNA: TGTGCCACCGGGGTCTATAGCAATCAGCCCCAGCATTTT. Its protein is CATGVYSNQPQHF.